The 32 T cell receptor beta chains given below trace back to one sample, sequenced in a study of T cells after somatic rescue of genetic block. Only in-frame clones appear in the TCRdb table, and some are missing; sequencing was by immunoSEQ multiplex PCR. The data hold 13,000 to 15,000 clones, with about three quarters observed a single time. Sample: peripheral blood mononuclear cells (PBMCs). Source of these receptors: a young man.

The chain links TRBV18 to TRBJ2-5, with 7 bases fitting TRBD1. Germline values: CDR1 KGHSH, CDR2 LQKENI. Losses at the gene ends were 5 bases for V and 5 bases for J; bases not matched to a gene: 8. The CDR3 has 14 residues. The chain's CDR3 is CASSNRQGWETQYF. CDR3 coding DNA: TGTGCCAGCTCAAATCGACAGGGCTGGGAGACCCAGTACTTC.

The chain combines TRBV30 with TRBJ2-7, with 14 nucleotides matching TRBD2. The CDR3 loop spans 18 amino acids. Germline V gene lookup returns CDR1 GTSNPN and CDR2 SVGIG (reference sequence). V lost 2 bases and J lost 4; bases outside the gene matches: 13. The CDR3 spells CAWSTHRGLAGVRYEQYF. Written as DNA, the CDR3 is TGTGCCTGGAGTACCCATAGGGGACTAGCGGGAGTTAGGTACGAGCAGTACTTC.

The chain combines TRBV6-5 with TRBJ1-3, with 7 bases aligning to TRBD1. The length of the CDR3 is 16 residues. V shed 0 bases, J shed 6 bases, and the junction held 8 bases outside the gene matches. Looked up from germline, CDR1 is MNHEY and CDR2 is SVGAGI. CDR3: CASSYSATGNQNTIYF. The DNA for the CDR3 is TGTGCCAGCAGTTACTCCGCGACAGGGAATCAAAACACCATATATTTT.

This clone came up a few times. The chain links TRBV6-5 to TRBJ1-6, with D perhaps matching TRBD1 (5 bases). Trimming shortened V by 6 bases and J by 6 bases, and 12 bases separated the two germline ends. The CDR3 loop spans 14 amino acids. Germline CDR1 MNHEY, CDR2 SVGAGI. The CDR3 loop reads CASRVPRANSPLHF. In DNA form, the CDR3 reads TGTGCCAGCAGGGTCCCCAGGGCTAATTCACCCCTCCACTTT.

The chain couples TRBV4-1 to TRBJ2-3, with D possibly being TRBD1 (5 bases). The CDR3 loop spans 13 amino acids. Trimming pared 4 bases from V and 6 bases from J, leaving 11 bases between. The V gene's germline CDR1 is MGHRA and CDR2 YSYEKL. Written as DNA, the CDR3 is TGCGCCAGCAGCCCCCGGAACAGGGATACGCAGTATTTT. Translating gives CASSPRNRDTQYF.

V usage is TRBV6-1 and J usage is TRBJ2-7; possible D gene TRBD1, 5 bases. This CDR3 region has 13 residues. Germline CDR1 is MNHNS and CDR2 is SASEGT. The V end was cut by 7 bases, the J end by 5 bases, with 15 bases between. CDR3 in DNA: TGTGCCAGCACCCTCGAAAGGGGCCACGAGCAGTACTTC. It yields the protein CASTLERGHEQYF.

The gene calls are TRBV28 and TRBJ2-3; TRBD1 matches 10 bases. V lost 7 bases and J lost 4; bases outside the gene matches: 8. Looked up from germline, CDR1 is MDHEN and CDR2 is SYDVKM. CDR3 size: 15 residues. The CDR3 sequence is CASITPGTGADTQYF. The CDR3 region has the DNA TGTGCCAGCATCACCCCCGGGACAGGGGCAGATACGCAGTATTTT. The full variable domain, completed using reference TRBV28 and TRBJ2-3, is DVKVTQSSRYLVKRTGEKVFLECVQDMDHENMFWYRQDPGLGLRLIYFSYDVKMKEKGDIPEGYSVSREKKERFSLILESASTNQTSMYLCASITPGTGADTQYFGPGTRLTVL.

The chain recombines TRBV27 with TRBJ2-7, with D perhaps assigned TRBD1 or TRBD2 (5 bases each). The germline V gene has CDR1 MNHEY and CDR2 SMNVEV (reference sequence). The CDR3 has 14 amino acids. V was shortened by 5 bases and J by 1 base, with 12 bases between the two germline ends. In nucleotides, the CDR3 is TGTGCCAGCAGTCCACTAGGGGATTCCTACGAGCAGTACTTC. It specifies CASSPLGDSYEQYF.

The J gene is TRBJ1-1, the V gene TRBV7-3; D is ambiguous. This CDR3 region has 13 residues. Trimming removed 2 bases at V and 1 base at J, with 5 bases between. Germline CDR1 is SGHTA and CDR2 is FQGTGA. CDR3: CASSLGQNTEAFF. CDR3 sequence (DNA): TGTGCCAGCAGCTTAGGCCAGAACACTGAAGCTTTCTTT.

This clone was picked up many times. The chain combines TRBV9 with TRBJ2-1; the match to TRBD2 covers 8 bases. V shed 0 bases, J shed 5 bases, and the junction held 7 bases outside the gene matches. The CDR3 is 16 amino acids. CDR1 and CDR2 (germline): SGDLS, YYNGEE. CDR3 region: CASSVALAGGHNEQFF. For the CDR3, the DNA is TGTGCCAGCAGCGTAGCTCTCGCGGGAGGCCACAATGAGCAGTTCTTC.

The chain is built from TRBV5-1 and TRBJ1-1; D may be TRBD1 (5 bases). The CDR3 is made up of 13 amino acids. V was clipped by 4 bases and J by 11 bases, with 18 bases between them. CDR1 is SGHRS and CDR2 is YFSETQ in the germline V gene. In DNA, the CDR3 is TGCGCCAGCAGCCGCGGGACCTCCGAGTGGGCTTTCTTT. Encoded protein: CASSRGTSEWAFF. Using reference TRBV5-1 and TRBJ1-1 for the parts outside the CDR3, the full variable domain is KAGVTQTPRYLIKTRGQQVTLSCSPISGHRSVSWYQQTPGQGLQFLFEYFSETQRNKGNFPGRFSGRQFSNSRSEMNVSTLELGDSALYLCASSRGTSEWAFFGQGTRLTVV.

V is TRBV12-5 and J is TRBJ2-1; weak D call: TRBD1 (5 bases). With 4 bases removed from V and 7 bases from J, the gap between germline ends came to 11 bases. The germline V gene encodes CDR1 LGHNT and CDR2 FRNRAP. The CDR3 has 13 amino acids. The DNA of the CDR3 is TGTGCTAGTGGTTCAGGGATTGTTAATGAGCAGTTCTTC. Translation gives CASGSGIVNEQFF.

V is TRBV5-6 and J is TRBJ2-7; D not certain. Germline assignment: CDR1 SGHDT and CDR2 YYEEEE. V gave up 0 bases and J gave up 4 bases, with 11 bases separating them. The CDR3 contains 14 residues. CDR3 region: CASSLALHSYEQYF. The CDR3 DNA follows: TGTGCCAGCAGCTTGGCCCTCCATTCATACGAGCAGTACTTC.

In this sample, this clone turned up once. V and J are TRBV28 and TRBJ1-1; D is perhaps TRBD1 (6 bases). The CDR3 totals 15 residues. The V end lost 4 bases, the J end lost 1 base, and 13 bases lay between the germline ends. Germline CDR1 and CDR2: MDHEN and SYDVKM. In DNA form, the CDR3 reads TGTGCCAGCAGTTCCAGACAGGCAGGGAACACTGAAGCTTTCTTT. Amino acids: CASSSRQAGNTEAFF.

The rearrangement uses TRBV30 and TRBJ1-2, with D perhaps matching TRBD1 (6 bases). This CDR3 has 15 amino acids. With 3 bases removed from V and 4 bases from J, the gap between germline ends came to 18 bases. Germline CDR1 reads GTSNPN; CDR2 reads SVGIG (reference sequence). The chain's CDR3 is CAWSRSWTESYGYTF. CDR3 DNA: TGTGCCTGGAGCCGGAGTTGGACAGAGAGCTATGGCTACACCTTC. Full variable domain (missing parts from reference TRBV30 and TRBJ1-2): SQTIHQWPATLVQPVGSPLSLECTVEGTSNPNLYWYRQAAGRGLQLLFYSVGIGQISSEVPQNLSASRPQDRQFILSSKKLLLSDSGFYLCAWSRSWTESYGYTFGSGTRLTVV.

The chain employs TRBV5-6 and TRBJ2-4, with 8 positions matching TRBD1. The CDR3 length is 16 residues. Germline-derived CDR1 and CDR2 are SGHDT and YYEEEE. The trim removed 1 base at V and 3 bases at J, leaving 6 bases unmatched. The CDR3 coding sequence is TGTGCCAGCAGCTTGAAGACAGGGGCAGTCAAAAACATTCAGTACTTC. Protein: CASSLKTGAVKNIQYF.

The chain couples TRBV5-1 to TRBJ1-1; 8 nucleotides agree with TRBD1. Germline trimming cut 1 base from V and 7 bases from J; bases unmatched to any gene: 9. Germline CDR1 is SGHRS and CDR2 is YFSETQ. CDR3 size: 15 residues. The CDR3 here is CASSLIGRGLNEAFF. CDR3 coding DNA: TGCGCCAGCAGCTTGATAGGCAGGGGGCTCAATGAAGCTTTCTTT.

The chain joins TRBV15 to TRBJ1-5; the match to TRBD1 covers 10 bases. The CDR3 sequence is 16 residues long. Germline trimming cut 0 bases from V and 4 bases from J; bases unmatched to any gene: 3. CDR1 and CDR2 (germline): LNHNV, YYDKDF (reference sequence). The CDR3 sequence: CATSRDTGQGNQPQHF. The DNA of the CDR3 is TGTGCCACCAGCAGAGATACGGGACAGGGGAATCAGCCCCAGCATTTT.

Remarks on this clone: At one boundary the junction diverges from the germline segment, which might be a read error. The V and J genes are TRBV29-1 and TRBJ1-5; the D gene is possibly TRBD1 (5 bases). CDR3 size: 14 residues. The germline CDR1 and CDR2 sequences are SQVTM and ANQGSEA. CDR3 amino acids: CSVEEQGGNQSQHF. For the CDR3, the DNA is TGCAGCGTTGAGGAGCAGGGAGGCAATCAGTCCCAGCATTTT. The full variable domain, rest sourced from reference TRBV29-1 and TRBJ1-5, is SAVISQKPSRDICQRGTSLTIQCQVDSQVTMMFWYRQQPGQSLTLIATANQGSEATYESGFVIDKFPISRPNLTFSTLTVSNMSPEDSSIYLCSVEEQGGNQSQHFGDGTRLSIL.

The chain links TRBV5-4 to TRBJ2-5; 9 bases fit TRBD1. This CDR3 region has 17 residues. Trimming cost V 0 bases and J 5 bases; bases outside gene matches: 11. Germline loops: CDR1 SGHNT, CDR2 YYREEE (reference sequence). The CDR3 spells CASSLAFVRQGVETQYF. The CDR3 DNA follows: TGTGCCAGCAGCTTGGCGTTTGTGAGACAGGGGGTGGAGACCCAGTACTTC.

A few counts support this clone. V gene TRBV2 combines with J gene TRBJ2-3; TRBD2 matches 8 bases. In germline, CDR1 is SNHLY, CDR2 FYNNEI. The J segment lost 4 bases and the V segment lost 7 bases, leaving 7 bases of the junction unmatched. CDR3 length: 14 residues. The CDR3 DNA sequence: TGTGCCAGCAATTCGGGAGGGGGTTCAGATACGCAGTATTTT. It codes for CASNSGGGSDTQYF. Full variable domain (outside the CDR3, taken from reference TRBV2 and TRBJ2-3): EPEVTQTPSHQVTQMGQEVILRCVPISNHLYFYWYRQILGQKVEFLVSFYNNEISEKSEIFDDQFSVERPDGSNFTLKIRSTKLEDSAMYFCASNSGGGSDTQYFGPGTRLTVL.

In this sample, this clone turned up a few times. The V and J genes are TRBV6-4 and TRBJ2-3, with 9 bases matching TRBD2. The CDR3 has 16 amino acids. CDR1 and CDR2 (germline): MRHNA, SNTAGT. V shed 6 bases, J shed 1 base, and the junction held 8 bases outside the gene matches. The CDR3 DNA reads TGTGCCAGCAGCTCCCGGCCTAGCGGGGGCACAGATACGCAGTATTTT. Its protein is CASSSRPSGGTDTQYF.

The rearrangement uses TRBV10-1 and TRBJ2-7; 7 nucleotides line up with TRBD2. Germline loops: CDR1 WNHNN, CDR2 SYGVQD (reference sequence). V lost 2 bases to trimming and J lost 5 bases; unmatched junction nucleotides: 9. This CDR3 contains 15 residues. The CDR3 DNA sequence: TGCGCCAGCAGTGAGATTACGGGAGGCGGACACGAGCAGTACTTC. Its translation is CASSEITGGGHEQYF.

The CDR3 protein is CASSDFWAGAYEQYF. CDR3 nucleotides: TGTGCCAGCAGTGATTTTTGGGCCGGAGCCTACGAGCAGTACTTC. This chain uses TRBV6-1 with TRBJ2-7; D unclear. This CDR3 spans 15 amino acids. With 3 bases removed from V and 2 bases from J, the gap between germline ends came to 14 bases. Germline V gene sequence: CDR1 MNHNS, CDR2 SASEGT.

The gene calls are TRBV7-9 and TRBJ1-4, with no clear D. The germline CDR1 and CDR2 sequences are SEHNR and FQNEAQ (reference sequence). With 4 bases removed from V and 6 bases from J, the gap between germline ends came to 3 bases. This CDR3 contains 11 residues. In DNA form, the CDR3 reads TGTGCCAGCAGCTGGTATGAAAAACTGTTTTTT. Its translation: CASSWYEKLFF.

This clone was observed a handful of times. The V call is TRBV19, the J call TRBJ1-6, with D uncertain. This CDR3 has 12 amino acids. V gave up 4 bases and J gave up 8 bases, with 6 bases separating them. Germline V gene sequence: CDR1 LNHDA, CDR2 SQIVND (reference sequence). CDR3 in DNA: TGTGCCAGTAGTAGAGGTGATTCACCCCTCCACTTT. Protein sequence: CASSRGDSPLHF.

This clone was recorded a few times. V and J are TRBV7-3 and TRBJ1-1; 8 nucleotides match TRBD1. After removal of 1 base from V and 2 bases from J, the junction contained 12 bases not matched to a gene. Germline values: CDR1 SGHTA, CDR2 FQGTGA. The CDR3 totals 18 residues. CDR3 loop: CASSLIEGRGPFNTEAFF. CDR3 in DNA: TGTGCCAGCAGCTTAATTGAAGGCAGGGGGCCTTTTAACACTGAAGCTTTCTTT.

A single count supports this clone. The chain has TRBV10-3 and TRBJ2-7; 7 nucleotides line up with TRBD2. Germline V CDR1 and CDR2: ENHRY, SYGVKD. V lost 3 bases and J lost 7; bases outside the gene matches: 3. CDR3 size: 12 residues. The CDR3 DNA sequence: TGTGCCATCAGTGAATGGGAGGGTGAGCAGTACTTC. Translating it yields CAISEWEGEQYF.

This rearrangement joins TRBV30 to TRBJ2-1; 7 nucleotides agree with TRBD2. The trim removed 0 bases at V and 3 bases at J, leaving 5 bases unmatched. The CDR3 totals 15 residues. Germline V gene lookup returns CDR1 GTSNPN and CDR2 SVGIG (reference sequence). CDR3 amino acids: CAWSVVGRDYNEQFF. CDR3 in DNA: TGTGCCTGGAGTGTAGTGGGGAGGGACTACAATGAGCAGTTCTTC. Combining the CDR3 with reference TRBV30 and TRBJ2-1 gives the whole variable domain SQTIHQWPATLVQPVGSPLSLECTVEGTSNPNLYWYRQAAGRGLQLLFYSVGIGQISSEVPQNLSASRPQDRQFILSSKKLLLSDSGFYLCAWSVVGRDYNEQFFGPGTRLTVL.

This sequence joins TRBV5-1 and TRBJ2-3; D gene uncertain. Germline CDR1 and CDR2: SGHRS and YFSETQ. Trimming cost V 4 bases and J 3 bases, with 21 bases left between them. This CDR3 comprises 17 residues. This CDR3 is CASSPRMAVKLTDTQYF. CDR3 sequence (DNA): TGCGCCAGCAGCCCTCGCATGGCAGTGAAGCTAACAGATACGCAGTATTTT. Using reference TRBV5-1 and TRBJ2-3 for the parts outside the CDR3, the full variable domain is KAGVTQTPRYLIKTRGQQVTLSCSPISGHRSVSWYQQTPGQGLQFLFEYFSETQRNKGNFPGRFSGRQFSNSRSEMNVSTLELGDSALYLCASSPRMAVKLTDTQYFGPGTRLTVL.

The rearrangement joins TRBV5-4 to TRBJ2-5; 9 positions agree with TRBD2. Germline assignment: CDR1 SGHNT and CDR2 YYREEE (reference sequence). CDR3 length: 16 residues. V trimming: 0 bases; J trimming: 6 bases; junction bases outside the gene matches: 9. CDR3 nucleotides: TGTGCCAGCAGCTTGGTTTTAGCGGGGGCCAGGAAGACCCAGTACTTC. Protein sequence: CASSLVLAGARKTQYF.

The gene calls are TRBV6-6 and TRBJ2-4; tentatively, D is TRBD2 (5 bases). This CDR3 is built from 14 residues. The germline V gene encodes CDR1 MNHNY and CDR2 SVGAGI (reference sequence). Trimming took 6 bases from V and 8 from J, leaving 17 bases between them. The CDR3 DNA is TGTGCCAGCAGCCTAGCTCGGCCGGCGGACATTCAGTACTTC. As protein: CASSLARPADIQYF.